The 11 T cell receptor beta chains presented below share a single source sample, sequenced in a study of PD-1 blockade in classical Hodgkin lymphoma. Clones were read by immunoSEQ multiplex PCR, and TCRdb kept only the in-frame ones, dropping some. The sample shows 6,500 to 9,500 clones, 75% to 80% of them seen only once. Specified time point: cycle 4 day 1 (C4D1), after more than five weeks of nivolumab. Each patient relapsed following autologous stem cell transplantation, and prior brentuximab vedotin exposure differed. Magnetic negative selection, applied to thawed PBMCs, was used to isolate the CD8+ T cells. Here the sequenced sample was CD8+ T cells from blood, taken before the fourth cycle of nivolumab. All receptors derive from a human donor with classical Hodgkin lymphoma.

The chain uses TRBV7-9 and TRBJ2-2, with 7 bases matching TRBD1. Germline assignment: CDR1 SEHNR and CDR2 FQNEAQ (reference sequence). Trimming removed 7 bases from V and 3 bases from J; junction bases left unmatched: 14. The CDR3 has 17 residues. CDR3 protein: CASTPSPGTAYTGELFF. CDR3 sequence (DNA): TGTGCCAGCACCCCCTCCCCGGGGACAGCCTACACCGGGGAGCTGTTTTTT.

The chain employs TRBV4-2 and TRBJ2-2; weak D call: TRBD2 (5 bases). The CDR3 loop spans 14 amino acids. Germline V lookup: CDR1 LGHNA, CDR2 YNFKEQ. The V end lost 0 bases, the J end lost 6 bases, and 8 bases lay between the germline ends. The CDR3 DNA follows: TGTGCCAGCAGCCAAGAGTCGAGGGCCGGGGAGCTGTTTTTT. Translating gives CASSQESRAGELFF.

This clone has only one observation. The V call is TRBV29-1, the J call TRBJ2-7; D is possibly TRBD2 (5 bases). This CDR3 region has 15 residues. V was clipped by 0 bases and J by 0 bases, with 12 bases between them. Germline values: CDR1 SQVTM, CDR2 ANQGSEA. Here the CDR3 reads CSVEEDGENSYEQYF. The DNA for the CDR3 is TGCAGCGTTGAAGAAGACGGGGAGAACTCCTACGAGCAGTACTTC.

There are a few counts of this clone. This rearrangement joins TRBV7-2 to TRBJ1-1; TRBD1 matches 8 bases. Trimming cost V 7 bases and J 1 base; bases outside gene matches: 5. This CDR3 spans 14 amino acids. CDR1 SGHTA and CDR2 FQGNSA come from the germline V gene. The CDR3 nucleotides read TGTGCCAGCAATACAGGGGGTTGGAACACTGAAGCTTTCTTT. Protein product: CASNTGGWNTEAFF.

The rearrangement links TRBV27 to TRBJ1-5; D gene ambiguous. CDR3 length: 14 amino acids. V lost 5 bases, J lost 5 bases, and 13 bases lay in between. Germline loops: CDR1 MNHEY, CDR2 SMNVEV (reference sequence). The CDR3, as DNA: TGTGCCAGCAGTCCCCGGACCGTAGATCAGCCCCAGCATTTT. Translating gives CASSPRTVDQPQHF.

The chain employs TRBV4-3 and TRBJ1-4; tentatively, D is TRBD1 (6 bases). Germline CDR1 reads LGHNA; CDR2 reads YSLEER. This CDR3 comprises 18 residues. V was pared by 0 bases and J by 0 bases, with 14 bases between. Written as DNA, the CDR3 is TGCGCCAGCAGCCAAGAAGGGGGGACGGCGGCAACTAATGAAAAACTGTTTTTT. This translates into CASSQEGGTAATNEKLFF.

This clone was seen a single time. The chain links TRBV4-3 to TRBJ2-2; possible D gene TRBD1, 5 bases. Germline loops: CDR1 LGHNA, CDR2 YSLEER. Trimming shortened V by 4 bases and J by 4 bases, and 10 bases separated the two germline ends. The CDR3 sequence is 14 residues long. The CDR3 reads CASSLDRATGELFF. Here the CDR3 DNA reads TGCGCCAGCAGCCTCGACAGAGCCACCGGGGAGCTGTTTTTT.

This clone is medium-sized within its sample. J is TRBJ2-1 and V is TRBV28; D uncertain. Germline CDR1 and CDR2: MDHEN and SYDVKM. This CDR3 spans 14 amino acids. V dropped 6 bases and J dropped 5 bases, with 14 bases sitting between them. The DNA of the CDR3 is TGTGCCAGCAGCTATATTTGGGATAACAATGAGCAGTTCTTC. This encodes CASSYIWDNNEQFF.

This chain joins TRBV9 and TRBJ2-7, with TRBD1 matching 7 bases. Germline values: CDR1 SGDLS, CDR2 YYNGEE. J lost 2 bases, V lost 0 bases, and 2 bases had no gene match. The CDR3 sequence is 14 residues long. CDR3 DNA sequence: TGTGCCAGCAGCGTAGGGGGGACAGCCTACGAGCAGTACTTC. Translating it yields CASSVGGTAYEQYF.

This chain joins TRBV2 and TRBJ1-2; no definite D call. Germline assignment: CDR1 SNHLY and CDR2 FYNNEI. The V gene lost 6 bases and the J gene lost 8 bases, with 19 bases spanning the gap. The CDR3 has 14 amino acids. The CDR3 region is CASSASRPLDGYTF. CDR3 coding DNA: TGTGCCAGCAGCGCCTCCAGGCCTCTGGACGGCTACACCTTC.

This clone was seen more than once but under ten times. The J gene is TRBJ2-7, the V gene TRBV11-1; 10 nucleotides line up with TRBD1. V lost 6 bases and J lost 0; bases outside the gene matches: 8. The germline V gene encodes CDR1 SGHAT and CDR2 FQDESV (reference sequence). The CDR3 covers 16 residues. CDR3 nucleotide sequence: TGTGCCAGCAGTTTTACGGGACAGGGGAACTCCTACGAGCAGTACTTC. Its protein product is CASSFTGQGNSYEQYF.